This TCR beta chain was observed in a study of T cells in Graves' hyperthyroidism and ophthalmopathy. Study-level findings and limits: In the analysis, a 13 V-J model separated ophthalmopathy from stable hyperthyroidism.

Researchers took RNA transcripts and amplified the TCR beta CDR3 regions from them. First-round RT-PCR with HTBI primers amplified the TCR CDR3 region. Each CDR3 protein gets one entry after TCRdb re-called the multiplex PCR reads with MiXCR. Seen here are 700,000 or so distinct CDR3 sequences, about 14% observed once, and the top ten hold approximately 12%. Isolation of PBMCs was performed on 8.5 to 10 ml fresh peripheral blood. Germline V gene sequence: CDR1 DFQATT, CDR2 SNEGSKA (reference sequence). The ends lost 0 bases at V and 4 bases at J; junction bases unmatched: 5. The CDR3 spans 16 residues. Concerning this clonotype: Its antigen is unknown.

The sequence derives from a woman between 50 and 59 years old with Graves' ophthalmopathy. The chain is built from TRBV20-1 and TRBJ2-3, with TRBD2 identical over 12 bases. The sequenced material came from blood. The CDR3 DNA follows: TGCAGTGCTAGAGATCCGACTAGCGGGAGATCAGATACGCAGTATTTT. It is translated as CSARDPTSGRSDTQYF.